This T cell receptor beta chain was identified in a study of blood T cell repertoires in COVID-19. Method: immunoSEQ multiplex PCR; TCRdb's copy keeps in-frame clones and lacks some. This sample yields nearly 55,000 clones, of which 60% to 85% are seen a single time; just under 15% belongs to the top ten. The CDR3 has 11 amino acids. Trimming pared 6 bases from V and 2 bases from J, leaving 5 bases between. The V gene's germline CDR1 is WSHSY and CDR2 SAAADI. The clonotype originates from a human donor with active or convalescent COVID-19. The donor label of this sample is uncertain. Sequenced material: peripheral blood. V is TRBV10-2 and J is TRBJ2-7, with no clear D. The CDR3 region is CASRSAYEQYF. As DNA, the CDR3 is TGCGCCAGCAGGTCCGCCTACGAGCAGTACTTC.